The subject of this entry is one T cell receptor (beta chain). Antigen specificity is unknown. The sample is drawn from a study of identifying expanded T cells in peripheral blood. Collection occurred without any documented infections or immune events in donors. Study conclusions and caveats: About 1.2 clones differed between technical replicates, versus about 16 and 19 over time. Across healthy donors, higher total template counts meant significantly greater roughly two-week count variance.

Germline-derived CDR1 and CDR2 are KGHSH and LQKENI. Trimming took 3 bases from V and 4 from J; bases not matched to a gene: 3. This CDR3 has 14 residues. Profiled with immunoSEQ multiplex PCR; TCRdb holds only in-frame clones, not every one. The sample holds tens of thousands of clones, approximately 90% seen once. Sequences were obtained from blood. This clonotype was sampled from a person aged 18-70 years in good health. The V gene is TRBV18, the J gene TRBJ1-2, with 9 bases that match TRBD1. CDR3 bases: TGTGCCAGCTCACCGGACAGGGGTACCTATGGCTACACCTTC. This codes for CASSPDRGTYGYTF. The variable domain in full, with the rest retrieved from reference TRBV18 and TRBJ1-2, is NAGVMQNPRHLVRRRGQEARLRCSPMKGHSHVYWYRQLPEEGLKFMVYLQKENIIDESGMPKERFSAEFPKEGPSILRIQQVVRGDSAAYFCASSPDRGTYGYTFGSGTRLTVV.